The rows below give T cell receptor beta chains drawn from one sample of a study of blood T cell repertoires in COVID-19. Method: immunoSEQ multiplex PCR; TCRdb's copy keeps in-frame clones and lacks some. The table records 200,000 to 300,000 clones, roughly 86% of them present only once. The sequenced sample was peripheral blood. These receptors came from a woman between 55 and 75 years old who had recovered from COVID-19. The CDR3 runs from the conserved cysteine through the conserved F or W. D genes are given only for firm matches. Some rows mark clone size as missing; the rest say once, few, many or name a class of expanded clone.

TRBV7-2,TRBJ2-7,TRBD1,NA,CASSFGRGLYEQYF,TGTGCCAGCAGCTTCGGCAGGGGGCTTTACGAGCAGTACTTC
TRBV5-4,TRBJ2-7,TRBD1,NA,CASSSPTGTGGNYEQYF,TGTGCCAGCAGCTCCCCCACCGGGACAGGGGGTAACTACGAGCAGTACTTC
TRBV19,TRBJ2-3,TRBD2,NA,CASAPGLAGGSTDTQYF,TGTGCCAGTGCTCCGGGACTAGCGGGGGGGAGCACAGATACGCAGTATTTT
TRBV5-4,TRBJ2-4,NA,NA,CASSSGTQIAKNIQYF,TGTGCCAGCAGCTCTGGGACTCAAATAGCCAAAAACATTCAGTACTTC
TRBV5-1,TRBJ2-2,NA,NA,CASSLEVGAAGELFF,TGCGCCAGCAGCTTGGAAGTGGGGGCTGCCGGGGAGCTGTTTTTT
TRBV7-3,TRBJ1-2,NA,NA,CASSAAQGNYTF,TGTGCCAGCAGCGCGGCCCAAGGAAACTACACCTTC
TRBV4-1,TRBJ2-5,TRBD1,NA,CASSQTGQGAFETQYF,TGCGCCAGCAGCCAAACGGGACAGGGGGCTTTTGAGACCCAGTACTTC
TRBV4-3,TRBJ2-3,TRBD2,NA,CASSQESGTTYSGTQYF,TGCGCCAGCAGCCAAGAATCGGGGACTACCTATTCTGGTACGCAGTATTTT
TRBV3-1/TRBV3-2,TRBJ2-5,NA,few,CASSLSTGSGQETQYF,TGTGCCAGCAGCCTTTCGACAGGGAGCGGGCAAGAGACCCAGTACTTC
TRBV28,TRBJ1-1,TRBD1,NA,CASTRGPNTEAFF,TGTGCCAGCACCAGGGGGCCTAACACTGAAGCTTTCTTT
TRBV6-6,TRBJ1-3,TRBD1,NA,CASTLGQVGNTIYF,TGTGCCAGTACCCTCGGACAGGTTGGAAACACCATATATTTT
TRBV19,TRBJ2-6,NA,NA,CASNPDTASGANVLTF,TGTGCCAGTAACCCGGACACCGCCTCTGGGGCCAACGTCCTGACTTTC
TRBV3-1/TRBV3-2,TRBJ2-3,NA,NA,CASSQGQSTTDTQYF,TGTGCCAGCAGCCAGGGGCAGTCAACCACAGATACGCAGTATTTT
TRBV5-1,TRBJ2-5,TRBD1,once,CASSSGGIRETQYF,TGCGCCAGCAGCTCAGGGGGCATAAGAGAGACCCAGTACTTC
TRBV7-2,TRBJ1-2,TRBD1,NA,CASSLGAQGAGGYTF,TGTGCCAGCAGCTTGGGGGCGCAGGGGGCAGGGGGCTACACCTTC
TRBV24-1,TRBJ2-5,NA,NA,CATSGQHQETQYF,TGTGCCACCAGTGGACAGCATCAAGAGACCCAGTACTTC
TRBV9,TRBJ2-7,TRBD1,once,CASSPEGQGSYEQYF,TGTGCCAGCAGCCCAGAGGGACAGGGAAGCTACGAGCAGTACTTC
TRBV6-5,TRBJ2-7,NA,NA,CASSRGYEQYF,TGTGCCAGCAGCCGGGGCTACGAGCAGTACTTC
TRBV18,TRBJ2-7,TRBD2,NA,CASSPRGRGAPSYEQYF,TGTGCCAGCTCACCCCGGGGGAGGGGCGCCCCTTCCTACGAGCAGTACTTC
TRBV18,TRBJ2-7,TRBD1,NA,CASSPPGTPGQVTITLTYEQYF,TGTGCCAGCTCACCCCCGGGAACCCCGGGACAGGTTACAATCACCCTAACCTACGAGCAGTACTTC
TRBV10-3,TRBJ2-3,TRBD2,NA,CAISAIAGSTDTQYF,TGTGCCATCAGTGCTATAGCGGGGAGCACAGATACGCAGTATTTT
TRBV6-5,TRBJ2-5,TRBD2,once,CASEAGASGAETQYF,TGTGCCAGCGAAGCCGGGGCTAGCGGGGCAGAGACCCAGTACTTC
TRBV11-3,TRBJ2-7,NA,NA,CASSSVPGEQYF,TGTGCCAGCAGCTCTGTCCCGGGGGAGCAGTACTTC
TRBV5-1,TRBJ2-1,NA,NA,CASSLEAGGGTEQFF,TGCGCCAGCAGCTTGGAGGCCGGTGGGGGGACTGAGCAGTTCTTC
TRBV28,TRBJ1-1,NA,NA,CASSPTWAGNKAFF,TGTGCCAGCAGTCCCACATGGGCCGGCAACAAAGCTTTCTTT
TRBV5-1,TRBJ2-5,TRBD2,NA,CASSPPGGRETQYF,TGCGCCAGCAGCCCACCGGGGGGTCGGGAGACCCAGTACTTC
TRBV27,TRBJ2-7,NA,NA,CASSKQGYYEQYF,TGTGCCAGCAGTAAACAGGGATACTACGAGCAGTACTTC
TRBV15,TRBJ2-1,NA,NA,CATSRESGGQQFF,TGTGCCACCAGCAGAGAGTCCGGGGGGCAGCAGTTCTTC
TRBV7-2,TRBJ1-4,NA,NA,CASSYRRRSTEKLFF,TGTGCCAGCAGTTATAGGCGGCGGAGTACAGAAAAACTGTTTTTT
TRBV12-5,TRBJ2-1,NA,NA,CASGLEEGARQFF,TGTGCTAGTGGTTTGGAGGAGGGGGCGAGGCAGTTCTTC